This entry features one T cell receptor beta chain sequence. Its antigen is still unknown. This entry belongs to a study of beta chain features in type 1 diabetes. Study-level information: In age, gender and cell yields, patients were similar to healthy donors. Regarding the study as a whole: The study found that naive, central memory and Treg TCRB repertoires appeared more similar in patients than in healthy donors.

Germline V lookup: CDR1 SGHTA, CDR2 FQGNSA. The CDR3 runs 15 residues. With 5 bases removed from V and 2 bases from J, the gap between germline ends came to 14 bases. TCRB transcripts that were expressed got sequenced, as all of the isolated RNA had been reverse transcribed. Roughly 3.4 million reads per sample on average were obtained from naive, central memory and regulatory T cell samples. The method was immunoSEQ multiplex PCR; TCRdb's version includes in-frame clones alone and lacks a portion of them. The top ten hold 4% of the sample, which has under 250,000 clones, about 26% seen once. This sequence joins TRBV7-2 and TRBJ2-3; maybe TRBD2 (5 bases). The specimen sequenced was central memory CD4+ T cells from blood. The source is a man between 25 and 39 years old in good health. The CDR3 is CASSRSRTLTDTQYF. CDR3 bases: TGTGCCAGCAGCCGAAGCAGGACTCTCACAGATACGCAGTATTTT.